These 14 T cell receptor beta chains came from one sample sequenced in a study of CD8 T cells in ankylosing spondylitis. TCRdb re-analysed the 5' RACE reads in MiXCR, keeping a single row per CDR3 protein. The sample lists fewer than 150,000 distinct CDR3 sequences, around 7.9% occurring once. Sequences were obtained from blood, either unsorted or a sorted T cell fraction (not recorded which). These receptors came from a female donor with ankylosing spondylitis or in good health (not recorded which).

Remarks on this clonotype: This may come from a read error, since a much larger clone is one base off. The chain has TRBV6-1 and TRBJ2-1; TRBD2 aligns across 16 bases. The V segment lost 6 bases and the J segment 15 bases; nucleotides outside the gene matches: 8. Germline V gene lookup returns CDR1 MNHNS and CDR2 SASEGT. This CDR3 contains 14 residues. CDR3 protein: CASSLGLAGGLWFF. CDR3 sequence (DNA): TGTGCCAGCAGCCTGGGACTAGCGGGGGGGTTATGGTTCTTC.

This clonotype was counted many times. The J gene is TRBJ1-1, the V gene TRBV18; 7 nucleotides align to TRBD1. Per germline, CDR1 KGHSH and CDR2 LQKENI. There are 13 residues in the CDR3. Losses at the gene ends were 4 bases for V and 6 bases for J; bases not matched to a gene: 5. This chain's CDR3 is CASSRQGVSEAFF. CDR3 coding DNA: TGTGCCAGCTCACGGCAGGGGGTCTCTGAAGCTTTCTTT.

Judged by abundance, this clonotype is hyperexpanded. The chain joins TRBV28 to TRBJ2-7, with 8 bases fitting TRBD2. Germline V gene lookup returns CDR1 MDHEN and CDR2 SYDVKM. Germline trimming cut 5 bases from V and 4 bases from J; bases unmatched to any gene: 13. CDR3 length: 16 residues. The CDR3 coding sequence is TGTGCCAGCAGTCTCTACCAAGCGGGGGACCCTTACGAGCAGTACTTC. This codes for CASSLYQAGDPYEQYF.

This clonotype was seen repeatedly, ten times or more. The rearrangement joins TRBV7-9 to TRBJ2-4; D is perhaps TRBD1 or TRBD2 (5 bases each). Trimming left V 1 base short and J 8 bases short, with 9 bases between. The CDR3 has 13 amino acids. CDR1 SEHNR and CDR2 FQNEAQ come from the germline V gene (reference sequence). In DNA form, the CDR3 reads TGTGCCAGCAGCTTAGTCCTGGGGGACATTCAGTACTTC. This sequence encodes CASSLVLGDIQYF.

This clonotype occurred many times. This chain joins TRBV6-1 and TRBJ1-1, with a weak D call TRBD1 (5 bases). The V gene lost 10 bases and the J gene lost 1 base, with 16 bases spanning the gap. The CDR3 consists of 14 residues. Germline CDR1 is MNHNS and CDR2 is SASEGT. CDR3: CATEIDSQNTEAFF. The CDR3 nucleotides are TGTGCCACCGAAATAGACAGTCAGAACACTGAAGCTTTCTTT.

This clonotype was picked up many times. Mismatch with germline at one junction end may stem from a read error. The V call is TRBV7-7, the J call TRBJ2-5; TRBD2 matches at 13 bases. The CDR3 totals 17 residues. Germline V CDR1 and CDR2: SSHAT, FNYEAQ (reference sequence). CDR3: CASSLTSGGPLGSAQYF. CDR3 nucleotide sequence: TGTGCTAGCAGCTTGACTAGCGGGGGGCCCCTTGGTTCGGCCCAGTACTTC.

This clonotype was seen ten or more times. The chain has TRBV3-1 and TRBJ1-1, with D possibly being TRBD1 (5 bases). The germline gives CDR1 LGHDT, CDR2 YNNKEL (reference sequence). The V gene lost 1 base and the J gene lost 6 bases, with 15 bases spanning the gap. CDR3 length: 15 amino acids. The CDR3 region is CASSQVGQGRPEAFF. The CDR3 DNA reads TGTGCCAGCAGCCAAGTAGGCCAGGGAAGGCCTGAAGCTTTCTTT.

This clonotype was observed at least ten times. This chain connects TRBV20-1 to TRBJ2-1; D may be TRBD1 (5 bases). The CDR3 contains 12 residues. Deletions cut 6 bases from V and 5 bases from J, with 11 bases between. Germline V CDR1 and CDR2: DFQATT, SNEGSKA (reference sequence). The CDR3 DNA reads TGCAGTGCCCAAAAAGGGGACAATGAGCAGTTCTTC. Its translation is CSAQKGDNEQFF.

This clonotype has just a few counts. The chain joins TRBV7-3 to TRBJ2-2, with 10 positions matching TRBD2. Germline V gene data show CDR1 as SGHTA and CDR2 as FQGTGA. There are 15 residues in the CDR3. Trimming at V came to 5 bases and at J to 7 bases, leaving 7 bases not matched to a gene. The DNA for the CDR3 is TGTGCCAGCAGCCATAGCGGGGGGAAGGTCGGGGAGCTGTTTTTT. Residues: CASSHSGGKVGELFF.

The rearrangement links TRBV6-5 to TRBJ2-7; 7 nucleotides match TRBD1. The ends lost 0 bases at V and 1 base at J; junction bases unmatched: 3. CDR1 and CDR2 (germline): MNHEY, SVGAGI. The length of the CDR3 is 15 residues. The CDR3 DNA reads TGTGCCAGCAGTTACTCCCTGGGACAGTCCTACGAGCAGTACTTC. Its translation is CASSYSLGQSYEQYF.

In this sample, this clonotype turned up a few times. Here the CDR3 reads CASGPRGSYEQYF. The CDR3 DNA sequence: TGTGCCAGCGGCCCCAGGGGCTCCTACGAGCAGTACTTC. The chain combines TRBV4-2 with TRBJ2-7; TRBD1 might be the D (6 bases). Germline lookup yields CDR1 LGHNA and CDR2 YNFKEQ. V gave up 8 bases and J gave up 0 bases, with 11 bases separating them. This CDR3 is built from 13 residues.

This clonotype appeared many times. CDR3 loop: CASSLRIGAPPSGNTIYF. The CDR3 nucleotides read TGTGCCAGCAGCTTAAGAATCGGGGCGCCTCCCTCTGGAAACACCATATATTTT. The chain carries TRBV11-1 and TRBJ1-3; possible D gene TRBD1, 5 bases. The germline gives CDR1 SGHAT, CDR2 FQDESV (reference sequence). V lost 2 bases to trimming and J lost 0 bases, with 17 bases between them. The CDR3 runs 18 residues.

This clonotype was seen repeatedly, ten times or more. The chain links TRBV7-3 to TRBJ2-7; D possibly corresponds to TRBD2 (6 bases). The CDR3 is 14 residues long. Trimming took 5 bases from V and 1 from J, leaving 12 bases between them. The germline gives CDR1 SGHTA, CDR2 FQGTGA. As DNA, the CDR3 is TGTGCCAGCAGCCCTAGCGCTAGTTCCTACGAGCAGTACTTC. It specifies CASSPSASSYEQYF. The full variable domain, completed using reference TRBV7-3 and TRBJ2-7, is GAGVSQTPSNKVTEKGKYVELRCDPISGHTALYWYRQSLGQGPEFLIYFQGTGAADDSGLPNDRFFAVRPEGSVSTLKIQRTERGDSAVYLCASSPSASSYEQYFGPGTRLTVT.

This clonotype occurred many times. The CDR3 region has the DNA TGTGCTAGCCGGGGATCCCAAGAGACCCAGTACTTC. The encoded protein is CASRGSQETQYF. V gene TRBV12-5 combines with J gene TRBJ2-5; possibly TRBD2 for D (5 bases). Germline V lookup: CDR1 LGHNT, CDR2 FRNRAP. The CDR3 is 12 amino acids. V was cut by 9 bases and J by 1 base, with 9 bases left in between.